This T cell receptor beta chain was captured in a study of blood T cell repertoires in COVID-19. This clone was detected only a few times. V was pared by 5 bases and J by 4 bases, with 4 bases of the junction left unmatched. Germline V CDR1 and CDR2: SGHAT, FQNNGV. This CDR3 has 14 amino acids. The repertoire was sequenced with immunoSEQ multiplex PCR; TCRdb's copy has only in-frame clones and lacks some. Altogether approximately 190,000 clones are present, about 80% being singletons, with the ten largest covering about 15%. The V gene is TRBV11-2, the J gene TRBJ1-4, with TRBD1 matching over 7 bases. The TCR was taken from a man aged 30-40 years with active or convalescent COVID-19. The sequencing input was peripheral blood. The CDR3: CASSPGQNNEKLFF. The CDR3 region has the DNA TGTGCCAGCAGCCCGGGACAGAATAATGAAAAACTGTTTTTT.